The 29 T cell receptor beta chains presented below share a single source sample, sequenced in a study of T cell responses to AZD1222 COVID-19 vaccine. Only in-frame clones appear in the TCRdb table, and some are missing; sequencing was by immunoSEQ multiplex PCR. The top ten clones hold roughly 2.5% of a sample with approximately 110,000 clones, more than 75% of them seen once. The input for sequencing was peripheral blood, taken on day 0 of AZD1222 vaccination. These receptors were collected from an adult in good health.

The gene calls are TRBV11-3 and TRBJ2-7, with 12 bases aligning to TRBD2. Trimming took 6 bases from V and 1 from J; bases not matched to a gene: 4. Germline CDR1 SGHNT, CDR2 YENEEA. This CDR3 has 15 amino acids. DNA for the CDR3: TGTGCCAGCAGTCAAACTAGCGGGGGGTCCTACGAGCAGTACTTC. The encoded protein is CASSQTSGGSYEQYF.

The chain uses TRBV7-2 and TRBJ2-1, with D uncertain. The V end was cut by 1 base, the J end by 2 bases, with 6 bases between. This CDR3 is 14 amino acids long. Germline CDR1 reads SGHTA; CDR2 reads FQGNSA. The CDR3 coding sequence is TGTGCCAGCAGCTTAGGCGACACCTACAATGAGCAGTTCTTC. Its protein product is CASSLGDTYNEQFF.

CDR3 protein: CASSAPTSGGRYEQYF. CDR3 DNA: TGTGCCAGCAGCGCCCCGACTAGCGGGGGTCGATACGAGCAGTACTTC. This rearrangement joins TRBV5-4 to TRBJ2-7; TRBD2 aligns across 12 bases. V lost 4 bases and J lost 4; bases outside the gene matches: 9. The CDR3 is 16 residues long. The V gene's germline CDR1 is SGHNT and CDR2 YYREEE (reference sequence).

The chain employs TRBV9 and TRBJ1-2, with 9 bases that match TRBD1. The J segment lost 6 bases and the V segment lost 0 bases, leaving 12 bases of the junction unmatched. This CDR3 comprises 17 residues. Germline-derived CDR1 and CDR2 are SGDLS and YYNGEE. CDR3 bases: TGTGCCAGCAGCGTAGAGGGGACAGGGACCCTTGGGGATGGCTACACCTTC. This gives the protein CASSVEGTGTLGDGYTF. The whole variable domain, remainder taken from reference TRBV9 and TRBJ1-2, is DSGVTQTPKHLITATGQRVTLRCSPRSGDLSVYWYQQSLDQGLQFLIQYYNGEERAKGNILERFSAQQFPDLHSELNLSSLELGDSALYFCASSVEGTGTLGDGYTFGSGTRLTVV.

This chain joins TRBV6-5 and TRBJ2-7; D possibly matches TRBD1 or TRBD2 (5 bases each). The V gene lost 2 bases and the J gene lost 3 bases, with 11 bases spanning the gap. CDR1 and CDR2 from the germline V gene are MNHEY and SVGAGI. The CDR3 has 14 amino acids. The chain's CDR3 is CASSYGDGDYEQYF. CDR3 nucleotides: TGTGCCAGCAGTTACGGGGACGGAGACTACGAGCAGTACTTC.

This CDR3 is CASSHDTMGYTF. The CDR3 nucleotides are TGTGCCAGCAGTCACGACACGATGGGCTACACCTTC. The chain combines TRBV12-3 or TRBV12-4 with TRBJ1-2; D gene unclear. Trimming left V 5 bases short and J 8 bases short, with 12 bases between. CDR3 size: 12 residues.

The rearrangement uses TRBV28 and TRBJ1-2; the D gene is possibly TRBD1 (6 bases). This CDR3 spans 13 amino acids. V lost 5 bases, J lost 4 bases, and 11 bases lay in between. Germline V gives CDR1 MDHEN, CDR2 SYDVKM. CDR3 DNA: TGTGCCAGCAGTCCCACAGGGTCCTATGGCTACACCTTC. It codes for CASSPTGSYGYTF.

The chain carries TRBV5-4 and TRBJ1-6; D gene uncertain. The length of the CDR3 is 15 residues. V gave up 0 bases and J gave up 7 bases, with 11 bases separating them. Per the germline V gene, CDR1 is SGHNT and CDR2 is YYREEE (reference sequence). CDR3 sequence: CASSLDGPQNSPLHF. The DNA for the CDR3 is TGTGCCAGCAGCTTGGATGGGCCCCAGAATTCACCCCTCCACTTT.

This clone has just one count. V usage is TRBV19 and J usage is TRBJ1-4, with a weak D call TRBD1 (5 bases). This CDR3 is built from 15 residues. Germline-derived CDR1 and CDR2 are LNHDA and SQIVND (reference sequence). Deletions cut 0 bases from V and 5 bases from J, with 10 bases between. The CDR3 DNA sequence: TGTGCCAGTAGTATAGAGGGGGGACGAAATGAAAAACTGTTTTTT. Protein product: CASSIEGGRNEKLFF.

This chain links TRBV28 with TRBJ1-2; D gene uncertain. Trimming left V 3 bases short and J 8 bases short, with 10 bases between. The CDR3 is 12 residues long. Germline V CDR1 and CDR2: MDHEN, SYDVKM. This chain's CDR3 is CASSFRGWGYTF. The CDR3 DNA follows: TGTGCCAGCAGTTTTAGAGGGTGGGGCTACACCTTC.

This chain joins TRBV7-2 and TRBJ2-7, with 7 positions matching TRBD2. The trim removed 5 bases at V and 1 base at J, leaving 8 bases unmatched. Germline V CDR1 and CDR2: SGHTA, FQGNSA. This CDR3 is built from 15 residues. This CDR3 is CASSPSAGESYEQYF. DNA for the CDR3: TGTGCCAGCAGCCCCTCCGCGGGGGAGTCCTACGAGCAGTACTTC.

The rearrangement joins TRBV3-1 (or the pseudogene TRBV3-2) to TRBJ2-2; D call uncertain. The ends were cut back, 0 bases at V and 4 bases at J, with 12 bases in the middle. Germline V gives CDR1 LGHDT, CDR2 YNNKEL (reference sequence). The CDR3 is 16 amino acids. CDR3 nucleotides: TGTGCCAGCAGCCAAGATATAACAGAAGGCACCGGGGAGCTGTTTTTT. Residues: CASSQDITEGTGELFF.

This rearrangement joins TRBV3-1 (or the pseudogene TRBV3-2) to TRBJ1-1; possibly TRBD1 for D (5 bases). Trimming took 3 bases from V and 14 from J, leaving 16 bases between them. Germline V gives CDR1 LGHDT, CDR2 YNNKEL (reference sequence). CDR3 size: 12 residues. The CDR3 DNA follows: TGTGCCAGCAGCCACCTCGGCGGGGCGCAATTCTTT. Protein: CASSHLGGAQFF.

The chain joins TRBV4-1 to TRBJ1-2; no reliable D call. V was trimmed by 1 base and J by 8 bases, leaving 17 bases between them. The CDR3 length is 15 residues. Germline V lookup: CDR1 MGHRA, CDR2 YSYEKL. The CDR3 protein is CASSQVGEGVGGYTF. As DNA, the CDR3 is TGCGCCAGCAGCCAAGTTGGAGAGGGCGTGGGCGGCTACACCTTC.

This clone was detected only a few times. This rearrangement joins TRBV7-9 to TRBJ1-4, with 7 bases fitting TRBD1. Germline V gene data show CDR1 as SEHNR and CDR2 as FQNEAQ (reference sequence). J was trimmed by 0 bases and V by 5 bases; bases with no gene match: 3. CDR3 length: 15 residues. For the CDR3, the DNA is TGTGCCAGCAGCGTACAGGGGACAACTAATGAAAAACTGTTTTTT. Its translation is CASSVQGTTNEKLFF.

The chain recombines TRBV6-5 with TRBJ2-1; D is undetermined. Trimming removed 6 bases at V and 9 bases at J, with 6 bases between. The CDR3 length is 10 residues. Germline V CDR1 and CDR2: MNHEY, SVGAGI. Here the CDR3 DNA reads TGTGCCAGCAGCCTCATTGAGCAGTTCTTC. Translated: CASSLIEQFF.

Notes on this clone: Mismatch with germline at one junction end may stem from a read error. This chain uses TRBV12-5 with TRBJ1-2; D gene ambiguous. This CDR3 region has 14 residues. The germline CDR1 and CDR2 sequences are LGHNT and FRNRAP. CDR3 loop: CASALSGVRLRYTF. CDR3 coding DNA: TGTGCTAGTGCTTTGTCAGGTGTTCGGTTACGCTACACCTTC.

This clone has just a few counts. The chain employs TRBV29-1 and TRBJ2-2; D is undetermined. The CDR3 spans 12 residues. Germline V gene sequence: CDR1 SQVTM, CDR2 ANQGSEA. The ends were cut back, 2 bases at V and 5 bases at J, with 6 bases in the middle. CDR3 in amino acids: CSVEIGTGELFF. The CDR3 bases are TGCAGCGTTGAAATAGGTACCGGGGAGCTGTTTTTT.

The genes are TRBV6-6 and TRBJ2-5; D is undetermined. The CDR3 is 15 residues long. V lost 5 bases and J 2 bases, leaving 15 bases between the germline ends. Germline-derived CDR1 and CDR2 are MNHNY and SVGAGI (reference sequence). CDR3 sequence: CASSDSLHRQETQYF. The DNA for the CDR3 is TGTGCCAGCAGTGATTCTTTACATCGACAAGAGACCCAGTACTTC.

V is TRBV5-4 and J is TRBJ2-3, with 9 positions matching TRBD1. Germline V gene lookup returns CDR1 SGHNT and CDR2 YYREEE (reference sequence). With V trimmed by 2 bases and J by 13 bases, 8 bases remained unmatched. This CDR3 comprises 13 residues. CDR3 bases: TGTGCCAGCAGCTTCGATGAGACAGGGGGGGAGTATTTT. Translated: CASSFDETGGEYF.

This chain joins TRBV4-1 and TRBJ1-5; no clear D gene. Germline V gene sequence: CDR1 MGHRA, CDR2 YSYEKL. The CDR3 runs 15 residues. The germline V and J ends were trimmed by 4 bases and 4 bases, with 14 bases remaining between them. CDR3 protein: CASSPEGGNNQPQHF. In DNA form, the CDR3 reads TGCGCCAGCAGCCCAGAAGGAGGGAATAATCAGCCCCAGCATTTT.

This chain joins TRBV23-1 and TRBJ1-2; 7 nucleotides agree with TRBD1. TRBV23-1 is an open reading frame, and its role is uncertain. The junction had 16 bases not matched to a gene; V was cut back by 11 bases and J by 7 bases. The CDR3 sequence is 14 residues long. CDR3 sequence (DNA): TGCGCCGGACTCGGACGAAGGGGGCGGGGTGGCTACACCTTC. Its translation is CAGLGRRGRGGYTF.

The V call is TRBV11-3, the J call TRBJ1-1; 7 bases line up with TRBD1. The CDR3 runs to 15 residues. The junction had 6 bases not matched to a gene; V was cut back by 5 bases and J by 0 bases. The germline CDR1 and CDR2 sequences are SGHNT and YENEEA. CDR3 in DNA: TGTGCCAGCAGCCCCCGACAGGGAGTGAACACTGAAGCTTTCTTT. Amino acid sequence: CASSPRQGVNTEAFF.

The chain employs TRBV6-2 or TRBV6-3 and TRBJ2-7, with TRBD2 identical over 14 bases. The CDR3 totals 15 residues. The V and J ends lost 4 bases and 8 bases, in that order; junction bases with no gene match: 7. Germline V gene lookup returns CDR1 MNHEY and CDR2 SVGEGT. In DNA, the CDR3 is TGTGCCAGCAGTTCACGGACTAGCGGGGGGCTTAAGCAGTACTTC. Translated: CASSSRTSGGLKQYF.

The rearrangement joins TRBV6-5 to TRBJ2-7; the match to TRBD2 covers 10 bases. V lost 5 bases to trimming and J lost 1 base; unmatched junction nucleotides: 5. Germline values: CDR1 MNHEY, CDR2 SVGAGI. The CDR3 length is 15 residues. CDR3 in amino acids: CASSPLAGDSYEQYF. Written as DNA, the CDR3 is TGTGCCAGCAGTCCGCTAGCGGGGGATTCCTACGAGCAGTACTTC.

The chain has TRBV2 and TRBJ2-3; TRBD1 is a possible D gene (6 bases). V was pared by 6 bases and J by 0 bases, with 10 bases between. CDR1 and CDR2 from the germline V gene are SNHLY and FYNNEI. This CDR3 has 14 amino acids. DNA for the CDR3: TGTGCCAGCAGCGACAGGACTAGCACAGATACGCAGTATTTT. Translating gives CASSDRTSTDTQYF.

The CDR3 loop reads CASSEGTSGRRTHEQYF. The CDR3 region has the DNA TGTGCCAGCAGTGAAGGGACTAGCGGGAGGAGAACCCACGAGCAGTACTTC. The chain combines TRBV2 with TRBJ2-7; 14 bases are shared with TRBD2. The CDR3 has 17 residues. J lost 5 bases, V lost 1 base, and 7 bases had no gene match. CDR1 and CDR2 from the germline V gene are SNHLY and FYNNEI.

V and J are TRBV24-1 and TRBJ2-3, with D uncertain. The germline gives CDR1 KGHDR, CDR2 SFDVKD. The CDR3 length is 12 residues. V was cut by 6 bases and J by 5 bases, with 8 bases left in between. The CDR3 region is CATSFVGDTQYF. CDR3 DNA: TGTGCCACCAGTTTTGTAGGAGATACGCAGTATTTT.

This rearrangement joins TRBV9 to TRBJ1-4; TRBD1 might be the D (6 bases). V shed 2 bases and J shed 0 bases, with 11 bases lying between them. Germline V gives CDR1 SGDLS, CDR2 YYNGEE. The CDR3 is made up of 16 amino acids. The CDR3 DNA follows: TGTGCCAGCAGCGTCGGACAGACCACAACTAATGAAAAACTGTTTTTT. Its translation: CASSVGQTTTNEKLFF.